This TCR beta chain was captured by sequencing in a study of T cell changes during pregnancy in multiple sclerosis. The repertoire was sequenced with immunoSEQ multiplex PCR; TCRdb's copy has only in-frame clones and lacks some. The table lists 55,000 to 70,000 clones, 80% to 90% of them singletons. Sequenced material: peripheral blood, taken in the first trimester of pregnancy. The source is a female donor with multiple sclerosis, enrolled in a pregnancy study.

CDR3 protein: CAWSVRDRGYTF. CDR3 nucleotide sequence: TGTGCCTGGAGTGTACGGGACAGGGGGTACACCTTC. V usage is TRBV30 and J usage is TRBJ1-2; TRBD1 matches at 11 bases. The CDR3 has 12 residues. J lost 11 bases, V lost 0 bases, and 2 bases had no gene match. Germline values: CDR1 GTSNPN, CDR2 SVGIG (reference sequence). Filled out from reference TRBV30 and TRBJ1-2, the complete variable domain reads SQTIHQWPATLVQPVGSPLSLECTVEGTSNPNLYWYRQAAGRGLQLLFYSVGIGQISSEVPQNLSASRPQDRQFILSSKKLLLSDSGFYLCAWSVRDRGYTFGSGTRLTVV.